This T cell receptor (beta chain) is drawn from a study of monozygotic twins with inflammatory bowel disease. The study's findings and limits: Relative clonotype sharing with others was diminished in IBD patients versus healthy twins, particularly with disease activity.

TCRdb re-called the 5' RACE reads; one entry per CDR3 protein, DNA not given. The sample includes around 370,000 distinct CDR3 sequences. Of note for this clonotype: Its antigen is unidentified.

Source material: blood. The source is a human donor with ulcerative colitis or Crohn's disease, or a healthy co-twin of an affected twin (not recorded which).

This CDR3 is CASSYRDRGSKTQYF. This chain connects TRBV6-5 to TRBJ2-5; TCRdb proposes TRBD1, but this gene call is untestable without DNA. Germline V gene sequence: CDR1 MNHEY, CDR2 SVGAGI. The CDR3 runs to 15 residues.